These 10 T cell receptor beta chains were sequenced from one sample in a study of molecular identifiers for immune sequencing clone quantification (dated by TCRdb to between 2017 and 2018). The method behind the library was PCR. Sequencing instrument: Illumina HiSeq 4000. In-frame beta chains were kept once TCRdb had trimmed the public reads at Q25 with fastp and called clones with MiXCR. Each CDR3 protein gets just one entry, which takes the most common genes and DNA from the rows behind it. For this sample there are 65,000 or so distinct CDR3 sequences; less than 20% appear just once. Of the sample, under 2% is held by the ten largest clones. Sequencing used naive CD8+ T cells from blood, with Jurkat cell RNA spiked in. According to the study, the label for this sample's cell subset or site signals: FACS-sorted CD8+CD4-CCR7+CD45RA+ naive T cells. These receptors were taken from a human donor in good health. Some libraries in this study had Jurkat cell RNA spiked in.

This clonotype was counted ten times or more. One end of the junction varies from germline; a read error may be responsible. This sequence joins TRBV7-7 and TRBJ2-5, with TRBD2 as a possible D gene (6 bases). Per germline, CDR1 SSHAT and CDR2 FNYEAQ (reference sequence). CDR3 length: 15 amino acids. DNA of the CDR3: TGTGCTAGCAGCTTAGGGGCTAGCGCCCAAGAGACCCAGTACTTC. Protein sequence: CASSLGASAQETQYF. The full variable domain, in which reference TRBV7-7 and TRBJ2-5 provide the parts outside the CDR3, is GAGVSQSPRYKVTKRGQDVTLRCDPISSHATLYWYQQALGQGPEFLTYFNYEAQPDKSGLPSDRFSAERPEGSISTLTIQRTEQRDSAMYRCASSLGASAQETQYFGPGTRLLVL.

As to this clonotype: This may come from a read error, since a much larger clone is one base off. The rearrangement uses TRBV27 and TRBJ2-5; 8 bases line up with TRBD2. CDR3 size: 15 residues. V lost 3 bases and J lost 2; bases outside the gene matches: 5. CDR1 is MNHEY and CDR2 is SMNVEV in the germline V gene (reference sequence). The CDR3: CASSFPAGAQETQYF. The CDR3 DNA is TGTGCCAGCAGTTTCCCAGCGGGAGCACAAGAGACCCAGTACTTC.

The chain has TRBV20-1 and TRBJ2-5, with a tentative D call TRBD2 (5 bases). The CDR3 covers 12 residues. CDR1 is DFQATT and CDR2 is SNEGSKA in the germline V gene (reference sequence). The ends were cut back, 3 bases at V and 1 base at J, with 6 bases in the middle. The CDR3, as DNA: TGCAGTGCTAGGGACTCCCAAGAGACCCAGTACTTC. Protein: CSARDSQETQYF.

This clonotype was picked up many times. The rearrangement joins TRBV6-5 to TRBJ2-7, with 7 bases identical to TRBD1. The CDR3 contains 16 residues. The J segment lost 2 bases and the V segment lost 0 bases, leaving 7 bases of the junction unmatched. Per germline, CDR1 MNHEY and CDR2 SVGAGI. CDR3 region: CASSYSSGQEAYEQYF. In nucleotides, the CDR3 is TGTGCCAGCAGTTACTCGAGTGGACAGGAGGCCTACGAGCAGTACTTC.

This sequence joins TRBV3-1 and TRBJ2-1; D unclear. Germline CDR1 is LGHDT and CDR2 is YNNKEL (reference sequence). Trimming shortened V by 4 bases and J by 10 bases, and 14 bases separated the two germline ends. This CDR3 is built from 13 residues. The CDR3 bases are TGTGCCAGCAGCCTTTCACTCGTACGGGAGCAGTTCTTC. It yields the protein CASSLSLVREQFF.

As regards this clonotype: This may arise from a read error, as a much more abundant clone is one base away. The rearrangement joins TRBV30 to TRBJ2-7; no reliable D call. The germline V and J ends were trimmed by 1 base and 9 bases, with 10 bases remaining between them. Germline CDR1 reads GTSNPN; CDR2 reads SVGIG (reference sequence). The CDR3 spans 11 residues. CDR3 nucleotide sequence: TGTGCCTGGAGTGGTGAGGAGCGGCAGTACTTC. As protein: CAWSGEERQYF.

Worth noting for this clonotype: This may stem from a read error, because a much larger clone lies one nucleotide away. The chain carries TRBV11-3 and TRBJ2-3, with a weak D call TRBD1 (5 bases). Germline V gene lookup returns CDR1 SGHNT and CDR2 YENEEA. The CDR3 has 16 residues. The CDR3 reads CVSSSSDRRRTDTQYF. CDR3 bases: TGTGTCAGCAGCTCATCAGACAGACGTCGCACAGATACGCAGTATTTT.

This clonotype was seen only a few times. This chain connects TRBV7-6 to TRBJ2-1, with 7 bases aligning to TRBD2. This CDR3 is 17 amino acids long. The trim removed 1 base at V and 8 bases at J, leaving 14 bases unmatched. Germline V gene sequence: CDR1 SGHVS, CDR2 FNYEAQ. CDR3 in amino acids: CASSLGLADSFSYEQFF. The CDR3 DNA follows: TGTGCCAGCAGCTTAGGGCTAGCGGACTCTTTTAGCTATGAGCAGTTCTTC.

The rearrangement links TRBV13 to TRBJ2-7; 10 nucleotides align to TRBD1. V lost 4 bases to trimming and J lost 2 bases; unmatched junction nucleotides: 5. The CDR3 sequence is 15 residues long. In germline, CDR1 is PRHDT, CDR2 FYEKMQ (reference sequence). Here the CDR3 reads CASSSPGQGTYEQYF. The CDR3 region has the DNA TGTGCCAGCAGCTCGCCGGGACAGGGGACCTACGAGCAGTACTTC.

This clonotype occurred a few times. This could be a read error, since a much larger clone is one nucleotide away. The chain carries TRBV27 and TRBJ2-4, with D possibly matching TRBD1 (5 bases). Germline assignment: CDR1 MNHEY and CDR2 SMNVEV (reference sequence). The CDR3 covers 16 residues. DNA for the CDR3: TGTGCCAGCAGGGGTTTAAGTGGGGCTTGGCAAAACGTTCAGTACTTC. Its protein product is CASRGLSGAWQNVQYF.